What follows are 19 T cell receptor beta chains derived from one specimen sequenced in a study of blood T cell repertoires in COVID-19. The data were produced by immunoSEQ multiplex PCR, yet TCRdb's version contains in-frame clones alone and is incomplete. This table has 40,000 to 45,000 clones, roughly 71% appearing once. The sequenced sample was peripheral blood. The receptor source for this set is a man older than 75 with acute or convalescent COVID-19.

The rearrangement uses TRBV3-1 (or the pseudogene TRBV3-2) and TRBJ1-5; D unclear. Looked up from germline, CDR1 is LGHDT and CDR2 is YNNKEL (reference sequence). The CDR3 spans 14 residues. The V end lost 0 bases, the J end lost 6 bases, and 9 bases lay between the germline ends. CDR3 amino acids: CASSQDLGSQPQHF. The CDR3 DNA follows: TGTGCCAGCAGCCAAGATCTCGGGTCTCAGCCCCAGCATTTT.

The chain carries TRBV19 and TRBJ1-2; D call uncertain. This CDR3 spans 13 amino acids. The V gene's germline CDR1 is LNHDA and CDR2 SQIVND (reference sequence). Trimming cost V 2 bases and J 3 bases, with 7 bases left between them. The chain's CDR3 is CASSIWGDYGYTF. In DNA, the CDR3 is TGTGCCAGTAGTATATGGGGAGACTATGGCTACACCTTC.

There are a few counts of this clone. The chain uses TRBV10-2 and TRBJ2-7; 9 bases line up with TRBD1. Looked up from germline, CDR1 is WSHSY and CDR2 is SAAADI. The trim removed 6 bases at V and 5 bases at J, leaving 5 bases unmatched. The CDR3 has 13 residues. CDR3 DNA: TGCGCCAGCAGCGGGACAGGGAGGAACGAGCAGTACTTC. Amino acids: CASSGTGRNEQYF.

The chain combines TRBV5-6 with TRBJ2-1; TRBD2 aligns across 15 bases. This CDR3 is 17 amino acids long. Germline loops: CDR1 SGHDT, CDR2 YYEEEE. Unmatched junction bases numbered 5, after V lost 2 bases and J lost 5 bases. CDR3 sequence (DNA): TGTGCCAGCAGCTTCTGGACTAGCGGGAGGGATCACAATGAGCAGTTCTTC. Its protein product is CASSFWTSGRDHNEQFF.

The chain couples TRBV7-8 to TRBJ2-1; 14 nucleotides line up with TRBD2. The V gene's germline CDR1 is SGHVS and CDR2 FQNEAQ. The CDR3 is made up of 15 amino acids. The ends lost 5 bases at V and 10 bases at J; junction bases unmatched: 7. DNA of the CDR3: TGTGCCAGCAGCAAGGGACTAGCGGGGGAGGGGGAGCAGTTCTTC. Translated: CASSKGLAGEGEQFF.

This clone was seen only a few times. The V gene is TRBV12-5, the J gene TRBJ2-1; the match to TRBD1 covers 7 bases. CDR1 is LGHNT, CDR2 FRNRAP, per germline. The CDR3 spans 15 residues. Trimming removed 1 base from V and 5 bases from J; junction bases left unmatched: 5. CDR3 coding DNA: TGTGCTAGTGGTTTGGGACAGGGTCACGACAATGAGCAGTTCTTC. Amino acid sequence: CASGLGQGHDNEQFF.

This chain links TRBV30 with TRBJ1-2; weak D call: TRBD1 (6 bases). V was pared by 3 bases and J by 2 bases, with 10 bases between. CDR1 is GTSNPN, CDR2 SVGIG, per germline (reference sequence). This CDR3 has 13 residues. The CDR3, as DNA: TGTGCCTGGAGCGGACAGAGAAACTATGGCTACACCTTC. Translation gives CAWSGQRNYGYTF. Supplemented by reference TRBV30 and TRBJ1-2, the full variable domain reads SQTIHQWPATLVQPVGSPLSLECTVEGTSNPNLYWYRQAAGRGLQLLFYSVGIGQISSEVPQNLSASRPQDRQFILSSKKLLLSDSGFYLCAWSGQRNYGYTFGSGTRLTVV.

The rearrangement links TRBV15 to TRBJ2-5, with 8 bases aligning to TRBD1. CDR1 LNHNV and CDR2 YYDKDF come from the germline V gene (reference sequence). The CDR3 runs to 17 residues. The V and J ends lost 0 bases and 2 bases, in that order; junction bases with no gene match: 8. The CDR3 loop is CATSREGGQDIQETQYF. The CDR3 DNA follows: TGTGCCACCAGCAGAGAAGGGGGACAGGACATACAAGAGACCCAGTACTTC.

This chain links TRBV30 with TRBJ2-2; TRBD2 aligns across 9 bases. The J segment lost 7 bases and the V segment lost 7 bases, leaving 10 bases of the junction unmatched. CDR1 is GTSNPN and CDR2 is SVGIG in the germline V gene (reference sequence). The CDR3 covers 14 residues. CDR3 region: CASSRRRGGGELFF. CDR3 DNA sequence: TGTGCCTCCTCCCGCCGGCGGGGGGGCGGGGAGCTGTTTTTT.

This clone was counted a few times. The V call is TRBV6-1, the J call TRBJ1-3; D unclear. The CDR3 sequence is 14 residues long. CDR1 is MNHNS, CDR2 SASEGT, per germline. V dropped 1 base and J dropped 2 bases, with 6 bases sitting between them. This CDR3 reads CASSEVPAGNTIYF. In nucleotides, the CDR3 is TGTGCCAGCAGTGAAGTACCGGCTGGAAACACCATATATTTT.

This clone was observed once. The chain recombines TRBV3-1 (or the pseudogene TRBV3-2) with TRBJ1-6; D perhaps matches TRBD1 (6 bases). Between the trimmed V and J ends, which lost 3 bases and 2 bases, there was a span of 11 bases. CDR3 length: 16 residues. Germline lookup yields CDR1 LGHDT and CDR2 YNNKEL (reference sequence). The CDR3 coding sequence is TGTGCCAGCAGCCATTACAGGGAAGCCTATAATTCACCCCTCCACTTT. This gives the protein CASSHYREAYNSPLHF.

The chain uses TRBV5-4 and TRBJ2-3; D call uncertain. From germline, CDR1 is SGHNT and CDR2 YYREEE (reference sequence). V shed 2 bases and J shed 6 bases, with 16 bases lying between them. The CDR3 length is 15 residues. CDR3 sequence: CASSLSYGPPDTQYF. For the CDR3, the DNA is TGTGCCAGCAGCTTAAGCTATGGGCCACCGGATACGCAGTATTTT.

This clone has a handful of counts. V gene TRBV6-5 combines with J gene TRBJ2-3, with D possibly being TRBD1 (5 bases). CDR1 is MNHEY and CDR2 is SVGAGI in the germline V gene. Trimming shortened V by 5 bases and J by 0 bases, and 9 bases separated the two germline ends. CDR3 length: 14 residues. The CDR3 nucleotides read TGTGCCAGCAGTACGGACACTAGCACAGATACGCAGTATTTT. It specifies CASSTDTSTDTQYF.

The CDR3 coding sequence is TGTGCCAGCACTGGCCAGGGGTACGAGCAGTACTTC. Translation gives CASTGQGYEQYF. The rearrangement joins TRBV2 to TRBJ2-7; weak D call: TRBD1 (6 bases). Germline V gives CDR1 SNHLY, CDR2 FYNNEI. The CDR3 is 12 residues long. Deletions cut 7 bases from V and 4 bases from J, with 11 bases between.

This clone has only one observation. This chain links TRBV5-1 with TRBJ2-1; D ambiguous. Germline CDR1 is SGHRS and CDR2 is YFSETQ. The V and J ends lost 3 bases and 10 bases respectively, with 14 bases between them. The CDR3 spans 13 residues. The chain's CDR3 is CASSSLPTFEQFF. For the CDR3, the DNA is TGCGCCAGCAGCTCCCTGCCTACGTTCGAGCAGTTCTTC.

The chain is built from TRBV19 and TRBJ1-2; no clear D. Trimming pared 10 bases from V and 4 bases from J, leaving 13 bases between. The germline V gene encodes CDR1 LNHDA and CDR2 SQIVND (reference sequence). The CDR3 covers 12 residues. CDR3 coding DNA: TGTGCCACCGGACTTTGGCCCTATGGCTACACCTTC. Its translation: CATGLWPYGYTF.

CDR3 loop: CAISESRQGASGELFF. The CDR3 nucleotides read TGTGCCATCAGTGAGTCGCGGCAGGGGGCGTCTGGGGAGCTGTTTTTT. The chain couples TRBV10-3 to TRBJ2-2; 8 positions match TRBD1. With V trimmed by 0 bases and J by 8 bases, 8 bases remained unmatched. The germline V gene encodes CDR1 ENHRY and CDR2 SYGVKD. The CDR3 is made up of 16 amino acids.

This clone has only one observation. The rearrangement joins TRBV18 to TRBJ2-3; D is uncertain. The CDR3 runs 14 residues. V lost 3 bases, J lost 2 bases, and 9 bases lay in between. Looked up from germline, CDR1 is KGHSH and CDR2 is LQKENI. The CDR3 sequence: CASSPDINTDTQYF. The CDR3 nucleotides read TGTGCCAGCTCACCCGACATAAACACAGATACGCAGTATTTT.

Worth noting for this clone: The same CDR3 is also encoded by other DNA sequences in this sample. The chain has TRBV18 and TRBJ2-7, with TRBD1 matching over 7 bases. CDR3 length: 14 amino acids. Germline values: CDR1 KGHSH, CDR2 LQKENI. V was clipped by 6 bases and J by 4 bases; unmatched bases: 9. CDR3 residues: CASSPGTVFYEQYF. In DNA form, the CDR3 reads TGTGCCAGCTCGCCCGGGACAGTCTTTTACGAGCAGTACTTC.